Presented here are 32 T cell receptor beta chains from one specimen sequenced in a study of cytomegalovirus exposure and HLA in healthy donors. The PCR used 60 Vbeta and 13 Jbeta primers. The assay was immunoSEQ multiplex PCR, and TCRdb's table has in-frame clones only and misses some. The repertoire has under 200,000 clones, approximately 86% of them found once; the top ten carry 1.5% to 2%. Material: PBMCs. These receptors came from a woman younger than 30 in good health and CMV-seronegative.

The rearrangement joins TRBV30 to TRBJ1-5; D ambiguous. The CDR3 has 14 amino acids. CDR1 and CDR2 from the germline V gene are GTSNPN and SVGIG (reference sequence). The V and J ends lost 4 bases and 2 bases respectively, with 12 bases between them. The CDR3 protein is CAWTSIPGNQPQHF. Here the CDR3 DNA reads TGTGCCTGGACGAGCATTCCGGGCAATCAGCCCCAGCATTTT.

This sequence joins TRBV6-6 and TRBJ2-5; D uncertain. The CDR3 runs 11 residues. Deletions cut 6 bases from V and 13 bases from J, with 15 bases between. Per the germline V gene, CDR1 is MNHNY and CDR2 is SVGAGI (reference sequence). Here the CDR3 DNA reads TGTGCCAGCAGCCACGAGCAGGTTTGGTACTTC. Its protein is CASSHEQVWYF.

The V gene is TRBV10-3, the J gene TRBJ1-2, with a tentative D call TRBD1 (6 bases). Trimming shortened V by 0 bases and J by 2 bases, and 13 bases separated the two germline ends. This CDR3 is 16 amino acids long. Germline V gives CDR1 ENHRY, CDR2 SYGVKD. This CDR3 is CAISESSGVRNYGYTF. The CDR3 DNA follows: TGTGCCATCAGTGAGTCATCAGGGGTCAGGAACTATGGCTACACCTTC.

This rearrangement joins TRBV6-5 to TRBJ2-5; tentatively, D is TRBD1 (6 bases). CDR1 is MNHEY, CDR2 SVGAGI, per germline. This CDR3 is built from 12 residues. V was trimmed by 8 bases and J by 1 base, leaving 8 bases between them. The CDR3 loop reads CASVGAQETQYF. As DNA, the CDR3 is TGTGCCAGCGTGGGGGCCCAAGAGACCCAGTACTTC.

There are a few counts of this clone. V usage is TRBV7-7 and J usage is TRBJ2-5, with TRBD2 identical over 8 bases. The CDR3 spans 14 residues. Per the germline V gene, CDR1 is SSHAT and CDR2 is FNYEAQ (reference sequence). V shed 5 bases and J 1 base; nucleotides not matched to a gene: 3. CDR3 sequence reads: CASSSGGFQETQYF. CDR3 DNA: TGTGCCAGCAGCAGCGGGGGTTTCCAAGAGACCCAGTACTTC.

The chain joins TRBV7-9 to TRBJ2-1; D possibly corresponds to TRBD2 (5 bases). V was trimmed by 5 bases and J by 1 base, leaving 21 bases between them. Germline V gene data show CDR1 as SEHNR and CDR2 as FQNEAQ (reference sequence). CDR3 length equals 18 residues. DNA for the CDR3: TGTGCCAGCAGCCCCGGACTTCTGCGAAACTTATCCTACAATGAGCAGTTCTTC. This encodes CASSPGLLRNLSYNEQFF.

The chain joins TRBV7-2 to TRBJ1-2; the match to TRBD1 covers 8 bases. V trimming: 5 bases; J trimming: 7 bases; junction bases outside the gene matches: 12. Germline CDR1 SGHTA, CDR2 FQGNSA. This CDR3 comprises 15 residues. CDR3 sequence reads: CASSLGTGLSLGYTF. As DNA, the CDR3 is TGTGCCAGCAGCCTGGGGACAGGTTTATCCCTTGGCTACACCTTC.

This chain joins TRBV7-2 and TRBJ2-7; D call uncertain. CDR3 size: 13 residues. The germline V gene has CDR1 SGHTA and CDR2 FQGNSA. Deletions cut 1 base from V and 0 bases from J, with 4 bases between. The CDR3 DNA sequence: TGTGCCAGCAGCTTAGACATCTCCTACGAGCAGTACTTC. Its translation: CASSLDISYEQYF.

This chain joins TRBV18 and TRBJ2-3; D gene uncertain. Germline CDR1 reads KGHSH; CDR2 reads LQKENI. CDR3 length equals 15 residues. Deletions cut 3 bases from V and 0 bases from J, with 10 bases between. The CDR3: CASSPSNPSTDTQYF. CDR3 DNA: TGTGCCAGCTCACCTAGTAACCCCAGCACAGATACGCAGTATTTT.

The table lists this clone with a few counts. The chain employs TRBV7-9 and TRBJ2-6; 7 nucleotides match TRBD2. V dropped 5 bases and J dropped 3; count of bases not matched to a gene: 7. Germline values: CDR1 SEHNR, CDR2 FQNEAQ (reference sequence). The CDR3 loop spans 16 amino acids. DNA of the CDR3: TGTGCCAGCAGCCCTGCGGGGGTGGATGGGGCCAACGTCCTGACTTTC. This translates into CASSPAGVDGANVLTF.

The DNA for the CDR3 is TGTGCCAGCAGTTCACACATACATGAGCAGTTCTTC. Translation gives CASSSHIHEQFF. This chain uses TRBV28 with TRBJ2-1; D unresolved. CDR1 and CDR2 from the germline V gene are MDHEN and SYDVKM. V was clipped by 4 bases and J by 8 bases, with 9 bases between them. This CDR3 is built from 12 residues. The full variable domain, completed using reference TRBV28 and TRBJ2-1, is DVKVTQSSRYLVKRTGEKVFLECVQDMDHENMFWYRQDPGLGLRLIYFSYDVKMKEKGDIPEGYSVSREKKERFSLILESASTNQTSMYLCASSSHIHEQFFGPGTRLTVL.

A word on this clone: An end of the junction differs from the germline gene, which may be a read error. The CDR3 spells CSSKRGGDEQYF. CDR3 bases: TGTTCCAGCAAGAGGGGGGGAGACGAGCAGTACTTC. This sequence joins TRBV7-9 and TRBJ2-7; tentative D call: TRBD2 (7 bases). The germline V gene encodes CDR1 SEHNR and CDR2 FQNEAQ (reference sequence). The CDR3 runs 12 residues.

The count of this clone is one. The gene calls are TRBV11-3 and TRBJ2-5; 10 nucleotides agree with TRBD1. The ends lost 5 bases at V and 5 bases at J; junction bases unmatched: 8. The CDR3 is 15 amino acids. Germline assignment: CDR1 SGHNT and CDR2 YENEEA. The CDR3 DNA follows: TGTGCCAGCAGCGAGGGACAGGGGTTACGTGAGACCCAGTACTTC. It is translated as CASSEGQGLRETQYF.

This clone was counted between two and nine times. The J gene is TRBJ2-7, the V gene TRBV29-1; D perhaps matches TRBD1 (5 bases). The germline gives CDR1 SQVTM, CDR2 ANQGSEA. The CDR3 contains 13 residues. Trimming took 4 bases from V and 0 from J, leaving 10 bases between them. This chain's CDR3 is CSVVQASSYEQYF. The CDR3 nucleotides read TGCAGCGTTGTACAGGCTAGCTCCTACGAGCAGTACTTC.

Only a few counts were recorded for this clone. The chain employs TRBV4-2 and TRBJ1-1, with 9 bases matching TRBD1. Germline CDR1 reads LGHNA; CDR2 reads YNFKEQ. Losses at the gene ends were 4 bases for V and 6 bases for J; bases not matched to a gene: 9. CDR3 size: 15 residues. In DNA form, the CDR3 reads TGTGCCAGCAGCCCCGAGGGACAGGGTAGTCCTGAAGCTTTCTTT. Translated, it gives CASSPEGQGSPEAFF.

The chain uses TRBV6-1 and TRBJ2-1; TRBD2 aligns across 7 bases. Germline CDR1 MNHNS, CDR2 SASEGT. The CDR3 runs 15 residues. Trimming removed 4 bases from V and 4 bases from J; junction bases left unmatched: 7. The CDR3 is CASSAPSSGYNEQFF. DNA of the CDR3: TGTGCCAGCAGTGCTCCGTCTAGCGGTTACAATGAGCAGTTCTTC.

The chain couples TRBV15 to TRBJ2-7; 7 nucleotides align to TRBD1. Germline-derived CDR1 and CDR2 are LNHNV and YYDKDF (reference sequence). Unmatched junction bases numbered 5, after V lost 1 base and J lost 5 bases. The CDR3 sequence is 14 residues long. The CDR3: CATSRGGTVNEQYF. Here the CDR3 DNA reads TGTGCCACCAGCAGAGGGGGGACAGTCAACGAGCAGTACTTC.

J is TRBJ2-3 and V is TRBV29-1; 7 positions agree with TRBD2. Per the germline V gene, CDR1 is SQVTM and CDR2 is ANQGSEA. This CDR3 has 11 residues. J was trimmed by 4 bases and V by 5 bases; bases with no gene match: 0. Here the CDR3 DNA reads TGCAGCGTTCGGGGGGCAGATACGCAGTATTTT. This translates into CSVRGADTQYF.

The chain has TRBV6-5 and TRBJ2-1, with 7 bases fitting TRBD2. Germline V CDR1 and CDR2: MNHEY, SVGAGI. The CDR3 is 15 residues long. V lost 5 bases to trimming and J lost 1 base; unmatched junction nucleotides: 5. CDR3 in amino acids: CASSVGSGSYNEQFF. The CDR3 DNA follows: TGTGCCAGCAGTGTAGGTAGCGGGTCCTACAATGAGCAGTTCTTC.

V and J are TRBV27 and TRBJ2-3; possible D gene TRBD1, 5 bases. The CDR3 spans 13 residues. V lost 6 bases and J 9 bases, leaving 16 bases between the germline ends. CDR1 and CDR2 from the germline V gene are MNHEY and SMNVEV (reference sequence). The CDR3 nucleotides read TGTGCCAGCAGCCCCTCGGTGTGGGGCACGCAGTATTTT. This gives the protein CASSPSVWGTQYF.

The V and J genes are TRBV29-1 and TRBJ1-3; the match to TRBD1 covers 9 bases. This CDR3 contains 15 residues. Germline-derived CDR1 and CDR2 are SQVTM and ANQGSEA. The trim removed 6 bases at V and 3 bases at J, leaving 9 bases unmatched. CDR3 nucleotide sequence: TGCAGCGTGGCTTACGGGACAGGGAATGGAAACACCATATATTTT. This gives the protein CSVAYGTGNGNTIYF.

The chain combines TRBV9 with TRBJ1-5; no definite D call. The CDR3 covers 14 residues. Per germline, CDR1 SGDLS and CDR2 YYNGEE. V was trimmed by 0 bases and J by 10 bases, leaving 14 bases between them. In DNA form, the CDR3 reads TGTGCCAGCAGCGTAGGTCCCCTAGACCAACCCCAGCATTTT. Translation: CASSVGPLDQPQHF.

V gene TRBV6-6 combines with J gene TRBJ1-6, with unresolved D. The CDR3 runs to 14 residues. Trimming pared 6 bases from V and 10 bases from J, leaving 16 bases between. Germline CDR1 reads MNHNY; CDR2 reads SVGAGI (reference sequence). In DNA form, the CDR3 reads TGTGCCAGCAGCTCTCGGGGAACTTTATCACCCCTCCACTTT. It yields the protein CASSSRGTLSPLHF.

The rearrangement joins TRBV21-1 to TRBJ1-1. TRBV21-1 is deemed a pseudogene. This CDR3 is 18 amino acids long. The CDR3 here is CASRGGGGRGIGNTEAFF. The CDR3 DNA reads as TGTGCCAGCCGGGGAGGCGGAGGACGAGGGATCGGGAACACTGAAGCTTTCTTT.

The chain combines TRBV4-1 with TRBJ2-1, with 11 positions matching TRBD2. With V trimmed by 0 bases and J by 9 bases, 7 bases remained unmatched. Germline values: CDR1 MGHRA, CDR2 YSYEKL. This CDR3 has 16 residues. CDR3 sequence (DNA): TGCGCCAGCAGCCAAGATTTGGCTAGCGGGAGGATTGAGCAGTTCTTC. Protein: CASSQDLASGRIEQFF.

V and J are TRBV7-9 and TRBJ1-3; no firm D call. The germline CDR1 and CDR2 sequences are SEHNR and FQNEAQ (reference sequence). The CDR3 contains 16 residues. V was trimmed by 0 bases and J by 6 bases, leaving 15 bases between them. The CDR3 loop is CASSLARSGLENTIYF. DNA for the CDR3: TGTGCCAGCAGCTTAGCGCGGTCAGGACTGGAAAACACCATATATTTT.

The V and J genes are TRBV29-1 and TRBJ1-2; no firm D call. The V end was cut by 1 base, the J end by 8 bases, with 14 bases between. The V gene's germline CDR1 is SQVTM and CDR2 ANQGSEA. This CDR3 region has 13 residues. CDR3 residues: CSVEGSSVQGYTF. The DNA of the CDR3 is TGCAGCGTTGAAGGTTCAAGCGTCCAAGGCTACACCTTC.

The chain combines TRBV18 with TRBJ2-7, with 9 bases identical to TRBD1. The CDR3 extends over 14 amino acids. Germline CDR1 and CDR2: KGHSH and LQKENI. Unmatched junction bases numbered 5, after V lost 3 bases and J lost 5 bases. The CDR3 reads CASSPGTGNNEQYF. CDR3 sequence (DNA): TGTGCCAGCTCACCCGGGACAGGGAATAACGAGCAGTACTTC.

The chain employs TRBV5-1 and TRBJ2-1, with 10 nucleotides matching TRBD2. Trimming removed 2 bases from V and 3 bases from J; junction bases left unmatched: 2. This CDR3 spans 15 amino acids. Per germline, CDR1 SGHRS and CDR2 YFSETQ. The CDR3 here is CASSLRTSGYNEQFF. CDR3 nucleotides: TGCGCCAGCAGCTTAAGGACTAGCGGCTACAATGAGCAGTTCTTC.

The chain links TRBV12-5 to TRBJ2-7; the match to TRBD1 covers 8 bases. CDR3 length equals 17 residues. CDR1 and CDR2 (germline): LGHNT, FRNRAP. Trimming took 0 bases from V and 6 from J; bases not matched to a gene: 13. The CDR3 here is CASGLVLIKDRAPEQYF. In DNA form, the CDR3 reads TGTGCTAGTGGTTTGGTACTAATTAAGGACAGGGCTCCCGAGCAGTACTTC.

The chain carries TRBV19 and TRBJ1-5; 12 nucleotides line up with TRBD1. This CDR3 has 15 amino acids. J lost 6 bases, V lost 3 bases, and 3 bases had no gene match. Germline V gives CDR1 LNHDA, CDR2 SQIVND (reference sequence). Here the CDR3 DNA reads TGTGCCAGTAGTATGGGACAGGGGGCAAGTCAGCCCCAGCATTTT. It translates to CASSMGQGASQPQHF.

This clone was counted between two and nine times. CDR3 bases: TGTGCCAGCAGCTTGGCAACAGGGGGCGGAAACACCATATATTTT. It translates to CASSLATGGGNTIYF. V gene TRBV5-6 combines with J gene TRBJ1-3, with TRBD1 matching 9 bases. CDR1 and CDR2 (germline): SGHDT, YYEEEE. Germline trimming cut 0 bases from V and 4 bases from J; bases unmatched to any gene: 2. The CDR3 loop spans 15 amino acids.